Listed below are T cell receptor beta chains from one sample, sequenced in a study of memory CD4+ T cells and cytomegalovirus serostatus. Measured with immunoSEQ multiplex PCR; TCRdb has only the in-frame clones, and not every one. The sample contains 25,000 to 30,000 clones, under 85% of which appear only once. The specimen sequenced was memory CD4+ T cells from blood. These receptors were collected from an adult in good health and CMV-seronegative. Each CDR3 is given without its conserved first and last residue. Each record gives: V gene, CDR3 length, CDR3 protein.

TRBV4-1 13 ASSQDTVSGNTIY
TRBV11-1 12 ASSFDNSYNEQF
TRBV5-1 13 ASSYTSGTQETQY
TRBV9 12 ASSSRLAEETQY
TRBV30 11 AWSSDSNQPQH
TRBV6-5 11 ASRPASGNTIY
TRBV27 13 ASRATVRDTGELF
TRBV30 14 AWKGKGDYSNQPQH
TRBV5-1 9 ASSAAYGYT
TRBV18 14 ASSLPGFSGANVLT
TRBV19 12 ASSGRYSTDTQY
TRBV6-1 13 ASSELASLNYGYT
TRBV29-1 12 SVDLGGRGTEAF
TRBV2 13 ASSVPRAGDEKLF
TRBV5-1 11 ASSLAGNHEQY
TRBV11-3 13 ASSLRGQGGNGYT
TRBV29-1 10 SYYLGSETQY
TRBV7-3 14 ASSSRQGSYTGELF
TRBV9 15 ASSVARLANGDSPLH
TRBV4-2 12 ASSQDTGASPLH
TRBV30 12 AWSPGPANYGYT
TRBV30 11 AWSATGNTEAF
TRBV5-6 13 ASSLEGRRTGELF
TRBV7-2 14 ASSLVGQRLNYGYT
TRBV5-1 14 ASSSGQGTGDQPQH
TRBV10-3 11 AITTGAGDTQY
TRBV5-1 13 ASSLYEPERYGYT
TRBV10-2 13 ASSEFRRGGEKLF
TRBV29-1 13 SVRTGGSPNEKLF
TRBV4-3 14 ASSQAPTGLNTEAF
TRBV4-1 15 ASSQEGTASSGNTIY
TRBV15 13 ATSRDLGDNTEAF
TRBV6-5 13 ASRQGTGETYEQY
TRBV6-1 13 ASSEALGGYRGYT
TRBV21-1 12 ANSRRTGADGYT
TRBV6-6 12 ACKSGGDGTEAF
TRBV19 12 ASSIVGANEKLF
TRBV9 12 ASSVQETNYGYT
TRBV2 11 ASKVQGVSEQY
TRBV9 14 ASSARDRYSGNTIY
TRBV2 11 ASDGQGNTEAF
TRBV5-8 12 ASSSSDPSQPQH
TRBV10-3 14 AISEAPGTKADTQY
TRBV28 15 ASSPQFRGILREKLF
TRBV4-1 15 ASSQVNFIGQLYEQY
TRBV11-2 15 ASSSLNTQSSGNTIY
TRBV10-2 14 ASSESDGTGAQTQY
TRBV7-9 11 ASSPPGHNEQF
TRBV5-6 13 ASSLTNRGGFEQY
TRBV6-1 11 ASSEIRTGELF
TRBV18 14 ASSPITDSNNYGYT
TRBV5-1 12 ASSLAAGDSPLH
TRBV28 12 ASSLPGGGTEAF